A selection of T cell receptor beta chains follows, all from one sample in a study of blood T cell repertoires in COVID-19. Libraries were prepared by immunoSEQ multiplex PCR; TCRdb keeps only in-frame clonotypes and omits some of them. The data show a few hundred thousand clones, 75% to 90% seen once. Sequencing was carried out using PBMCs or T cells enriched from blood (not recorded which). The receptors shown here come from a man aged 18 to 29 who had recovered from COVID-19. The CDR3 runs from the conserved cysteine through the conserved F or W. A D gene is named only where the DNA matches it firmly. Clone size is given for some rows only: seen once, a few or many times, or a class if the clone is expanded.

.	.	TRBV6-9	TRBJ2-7	CASSYSSGGNSYEQYF
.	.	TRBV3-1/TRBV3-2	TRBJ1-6	CASSLRGNNSPLHF
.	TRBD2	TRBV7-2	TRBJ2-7	CASSSTLAGVVYEQYF
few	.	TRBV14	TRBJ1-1	CASSQDRVKAFF
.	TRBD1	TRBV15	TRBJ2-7	CATRAGTGIGEQYF
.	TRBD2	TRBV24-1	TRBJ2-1	CATSDPLAGGLFF
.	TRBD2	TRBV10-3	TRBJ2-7	CATGLAGGPRPYF
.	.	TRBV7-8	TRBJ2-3	CASSSRVGGTDTQYF
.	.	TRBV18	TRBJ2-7	CASSPVRQRSEQYF
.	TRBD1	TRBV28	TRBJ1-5	CASSSGQGNQPQHF